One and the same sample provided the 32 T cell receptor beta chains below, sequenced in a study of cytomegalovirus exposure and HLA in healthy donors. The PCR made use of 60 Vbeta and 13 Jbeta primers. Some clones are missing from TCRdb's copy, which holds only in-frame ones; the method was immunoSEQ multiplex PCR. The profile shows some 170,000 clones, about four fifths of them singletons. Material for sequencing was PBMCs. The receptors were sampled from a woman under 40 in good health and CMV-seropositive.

DNA for the CDR3: TGTGCCAGCAGCTTAGTAGTCCGGGAAAAACTGTTTTTT. This encodes CASSLVVREKLFF. The V and J genes are TRBV7-2 and TRBJ1-4; D gene unclear. CDR1 is SGHTA, CDR2 FQGNSA, per germline. This CDR3 spans 13 amino acids. Between the trimmed V and J ends, which lost 1 base and 8 bases, there was a span of 8 bases. The full variable domain, completed using reference TRBV7-2 and TRBJ1-4, is GAGVSQSPSNKVTEKGKDVELRCDPISGHTALYWYRQSLGQGLEFLIYFQGNSAPDKSGLPSDRFSAERTGGSVSTLTIQRTQQEDSAVYLCASSLVVREKLFFGSGTQLSVL.

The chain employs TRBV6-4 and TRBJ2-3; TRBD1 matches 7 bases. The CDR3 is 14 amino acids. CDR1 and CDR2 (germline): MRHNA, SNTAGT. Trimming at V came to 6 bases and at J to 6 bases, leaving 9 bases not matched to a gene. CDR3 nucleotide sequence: TGTGCCAGCAGCCGATTTGGGACAGCCGATACGCAGTATTTT. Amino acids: CASSRFGTADTQYF.

CDR3 coding DNA: TGTGCCAGCAGCGTGGGCGGGGGCCAAAAGGGGAATGAGCAGTTCTTC. Amino acid sequence: CASSVGGGQKGNEQFF. The chain employs TRBV9 and TRBJ2-1; the D gene is possibly TRBD2 (7 bases). The CDR3 has 16 amino acids. Germline V gene lookup returns CDR1 SGDLS and CDR2 YYNGEE. The ends were cut back, 2 bases at V and 7 bases at J, with 19 bases in the middle.

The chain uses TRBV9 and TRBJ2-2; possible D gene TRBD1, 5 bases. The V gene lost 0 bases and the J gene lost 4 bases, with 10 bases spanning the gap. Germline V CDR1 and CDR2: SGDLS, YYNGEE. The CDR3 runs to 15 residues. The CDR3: CASSVGDSSTGELFF. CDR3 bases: TGTGCCAGCAGCGTAGGTGACAGTTCCACCGGGGAGCTGTTTTTT.

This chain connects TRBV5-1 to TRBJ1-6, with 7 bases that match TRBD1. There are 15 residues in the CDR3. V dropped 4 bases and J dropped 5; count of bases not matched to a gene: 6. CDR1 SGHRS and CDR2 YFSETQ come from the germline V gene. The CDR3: CASSERGQNNSPLHF. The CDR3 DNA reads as TGCGCCAGCAGCGAAAGGGGGCAGAATAATTCACCCCTCCACTTT.

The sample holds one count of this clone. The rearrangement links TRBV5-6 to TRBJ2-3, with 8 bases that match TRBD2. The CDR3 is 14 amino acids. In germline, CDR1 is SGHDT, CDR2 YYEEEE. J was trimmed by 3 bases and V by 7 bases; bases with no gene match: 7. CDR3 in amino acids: CASSRGVQTDTQYF. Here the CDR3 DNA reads TGTGCCAGCTCGCGGGGGGTACAAACAGATACGCAGTATTTT.

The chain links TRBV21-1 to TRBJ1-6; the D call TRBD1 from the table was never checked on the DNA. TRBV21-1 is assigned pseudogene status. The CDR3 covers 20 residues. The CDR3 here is CASSLPRDRGHETYNSPLHF. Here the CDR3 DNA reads TGTGCCAGCAGCCTTCCCCGGGACAGGGGGCATGAGACCTATAATTCACCCCTCCACTTT.

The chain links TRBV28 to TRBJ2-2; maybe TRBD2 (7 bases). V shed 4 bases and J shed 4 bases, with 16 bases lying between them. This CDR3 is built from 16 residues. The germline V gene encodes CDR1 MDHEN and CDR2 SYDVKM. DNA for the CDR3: TGTGCCAGCAGTTCCCCCGGGGGGCGCGGCACCGGGGAGCTGTTTTTT. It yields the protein CASSSPGGRGTGELFF. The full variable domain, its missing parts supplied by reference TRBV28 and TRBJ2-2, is DVKVTQSSRYLVKRTGEKVFLECVQDMDHENMFWYRQDPGLGLRLIYFSYDVKMKEKGDIPEGYSVSREKKERFSLILESASTNQTSMYLCASSSPGGRGTGELFFGEGSRLTVL.

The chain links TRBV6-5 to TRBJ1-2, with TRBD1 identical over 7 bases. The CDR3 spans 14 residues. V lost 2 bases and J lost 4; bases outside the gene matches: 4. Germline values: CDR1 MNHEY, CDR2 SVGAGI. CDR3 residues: CASSYNWDSYGYTF. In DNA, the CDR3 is TGTGCCAGCAGTTACAATTGGGACAGCTATGGCTACACCTTC.

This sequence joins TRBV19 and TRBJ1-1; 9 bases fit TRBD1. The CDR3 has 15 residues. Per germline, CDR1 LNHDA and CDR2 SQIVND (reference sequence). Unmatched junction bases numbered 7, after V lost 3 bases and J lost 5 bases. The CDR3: CASSIRQGVITEAFF. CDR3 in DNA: TGTGCCAGTAGTATCCGACAGGGGGTGATTACTGAAGCTTTCTTT.

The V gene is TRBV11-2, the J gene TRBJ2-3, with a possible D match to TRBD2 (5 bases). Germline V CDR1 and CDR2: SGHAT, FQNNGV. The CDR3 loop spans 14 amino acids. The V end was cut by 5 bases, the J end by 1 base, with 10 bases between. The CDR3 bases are TGTGCCAGCAGCCCCCTGCGGGGCACAGATACGCAGTATTTT. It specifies CASSPLRGTDTQYF.

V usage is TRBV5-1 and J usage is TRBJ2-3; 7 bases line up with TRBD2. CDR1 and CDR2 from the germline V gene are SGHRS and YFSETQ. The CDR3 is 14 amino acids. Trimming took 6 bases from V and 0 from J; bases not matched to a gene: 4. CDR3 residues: CASMGRASTDTQYF. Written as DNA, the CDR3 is TGCGCCAGCATGGGGAGGGCAAGCACAGATACGCAGTATTTT.

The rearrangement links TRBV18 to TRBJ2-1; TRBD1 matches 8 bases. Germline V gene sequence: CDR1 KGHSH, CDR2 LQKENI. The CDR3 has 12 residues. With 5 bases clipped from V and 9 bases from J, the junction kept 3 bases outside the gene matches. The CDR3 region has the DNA TGTGCCAGCTCAGACAGGGGACCTGAGCAGTTCTTC. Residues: CASSDRGPEQFF.

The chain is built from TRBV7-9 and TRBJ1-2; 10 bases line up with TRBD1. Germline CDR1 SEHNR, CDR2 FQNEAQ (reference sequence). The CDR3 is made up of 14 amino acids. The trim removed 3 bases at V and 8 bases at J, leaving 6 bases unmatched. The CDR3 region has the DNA TGTGCCAGCAGCTTGGGACAGGGGTACGTCGGCTACACCTTC. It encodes CASSLGQGYVGYTF.

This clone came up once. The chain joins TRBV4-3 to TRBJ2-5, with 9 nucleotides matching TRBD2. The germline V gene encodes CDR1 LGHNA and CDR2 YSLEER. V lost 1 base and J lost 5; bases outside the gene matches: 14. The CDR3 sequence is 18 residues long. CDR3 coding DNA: TGCGCCAGCAGCCAAGCCCTCCTTGCGGGGGGGCTGGGGGAGACCCAGTACTTC. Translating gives CASSQALLAGGLGETQYF.

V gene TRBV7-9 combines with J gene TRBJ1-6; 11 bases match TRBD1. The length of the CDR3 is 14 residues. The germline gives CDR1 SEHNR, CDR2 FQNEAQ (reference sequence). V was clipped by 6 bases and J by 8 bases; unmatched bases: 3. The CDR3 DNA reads TGTGCCAGCAGACCGGGACAGGGGGATTCACCCCTCCACTTT. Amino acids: CASRPGQGDSPLHF. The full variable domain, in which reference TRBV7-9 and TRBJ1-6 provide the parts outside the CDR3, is DTGVSQNPRHKITKRGQNVTFRCDPISEHNRLYWYRQTLGQGPEFLTYFQNEAQLEKSRLLSDRFSAERPKGSFSTLEIQRTEQGDSAMYLCASRPGQGDSPLHFGNGTRLTVT.

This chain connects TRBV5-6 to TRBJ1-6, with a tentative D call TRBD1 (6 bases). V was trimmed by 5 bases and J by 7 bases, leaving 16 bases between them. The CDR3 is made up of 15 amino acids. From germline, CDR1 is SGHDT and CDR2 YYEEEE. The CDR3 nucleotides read TGTGCCAGCAGTCTACGGCAGGGGAGAAATTCACCCCTCCACTTT. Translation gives CASSLRQGRNSPLHF.

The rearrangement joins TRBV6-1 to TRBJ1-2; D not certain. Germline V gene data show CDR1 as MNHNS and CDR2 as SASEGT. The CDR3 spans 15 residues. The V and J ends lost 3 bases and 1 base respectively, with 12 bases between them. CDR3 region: CASSDGPAGNYGYTF. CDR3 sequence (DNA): TGTGCCAGCAGTGACGGTCCGGCGGGTAACTATGGCTACACCTTC.

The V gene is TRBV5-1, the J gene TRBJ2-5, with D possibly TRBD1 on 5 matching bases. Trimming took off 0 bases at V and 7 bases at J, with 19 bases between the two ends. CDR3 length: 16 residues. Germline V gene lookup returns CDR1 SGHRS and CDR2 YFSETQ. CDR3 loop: CASSLGQLEGIGTQYF. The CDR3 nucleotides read TGCGCCAGCAGCTTGGGACAGTTGGAAGGAATTGGGACCCAGTACTTC.

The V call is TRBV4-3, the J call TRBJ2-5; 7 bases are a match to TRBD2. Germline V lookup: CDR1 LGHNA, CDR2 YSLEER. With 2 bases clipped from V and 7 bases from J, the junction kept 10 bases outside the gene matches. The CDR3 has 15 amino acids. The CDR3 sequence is CASSQKRGLPGTQYF. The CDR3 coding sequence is TGCGCCAGCAGCCAAAAAAGGGGACTACCGGGGACCCAGTACTTC.

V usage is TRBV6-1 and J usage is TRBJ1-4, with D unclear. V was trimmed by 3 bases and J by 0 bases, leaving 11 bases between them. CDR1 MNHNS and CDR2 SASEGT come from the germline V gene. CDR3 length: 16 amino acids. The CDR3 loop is CASSEFRLATNEKLFF. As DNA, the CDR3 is TGTGCCAGCAGTGAGTTCAGGCTCGCAACTAATGAAAAACTGTTTTTT.

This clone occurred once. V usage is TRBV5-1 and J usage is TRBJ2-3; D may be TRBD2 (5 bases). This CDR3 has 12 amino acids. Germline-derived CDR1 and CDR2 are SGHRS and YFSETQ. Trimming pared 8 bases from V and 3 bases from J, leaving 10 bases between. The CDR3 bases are TGCGCCAGTCGGGAAGGTACAGATACGCAGTATTTT. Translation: CASREGTDTQYF.

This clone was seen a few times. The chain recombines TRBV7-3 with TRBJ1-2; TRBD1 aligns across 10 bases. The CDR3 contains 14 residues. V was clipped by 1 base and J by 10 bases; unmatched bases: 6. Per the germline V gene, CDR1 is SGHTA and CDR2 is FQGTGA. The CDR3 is CASSLKGGTGAYTF. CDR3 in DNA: TGTGCCAGCAGCTTAAAAGGGGGGACAGGGGCCTACACCTTC. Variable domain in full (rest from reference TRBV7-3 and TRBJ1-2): GAGVSQTPSNKVTEKGKYVELRCDPISGHTALYWYRQSLGQGPEFLIYFQGTGAADDSGLPNDRFFAVRPEGSVSTLKIQRTERGDSAVYLCASSLKGGTGAYTFGSGTRLTVV.

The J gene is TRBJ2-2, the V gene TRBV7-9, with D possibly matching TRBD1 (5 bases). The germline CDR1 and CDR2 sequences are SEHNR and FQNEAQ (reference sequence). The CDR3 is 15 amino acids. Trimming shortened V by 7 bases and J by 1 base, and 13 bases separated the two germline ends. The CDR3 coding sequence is TGTGCCAGCAACCTGGGGCAGGGGAACACCGGGGAGCTGTTTTTT. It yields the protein CASNLGQGNTGELFF. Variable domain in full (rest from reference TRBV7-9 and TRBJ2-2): DTGVSQNPRHKITKRGQNVTFRCDPISEHNRLYWYRQTLGQGPEFLTYFQNEAQLEKSRLLSDRFSAERPKGSFSTLEIQRTEQGDSAMYLCASNLGQGNTGELFFGEGSRLTVL.

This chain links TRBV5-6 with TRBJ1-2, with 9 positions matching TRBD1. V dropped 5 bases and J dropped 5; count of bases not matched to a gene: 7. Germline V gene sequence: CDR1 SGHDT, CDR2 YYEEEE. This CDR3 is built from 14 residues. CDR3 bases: TGTGCCAGCAGGGCACAGGGGGCAGAATATGGCTACACCTTC. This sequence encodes CASRAQGAEYGYTF.

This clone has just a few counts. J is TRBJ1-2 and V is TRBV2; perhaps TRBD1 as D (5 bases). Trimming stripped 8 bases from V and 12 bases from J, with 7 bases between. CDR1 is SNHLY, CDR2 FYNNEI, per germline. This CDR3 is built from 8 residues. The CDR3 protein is CASGANTF. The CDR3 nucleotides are TGTGCCAGCGGGGCGAACACCTTC.

The CDR3 protein is CASSPTSFYGYTF. CDR3 coding DNA: TGTGCCAGCAGCCCGACAAGTTTCTATGGCTACACCTTC. The V gene is TRBV6-6, the J gene TRBJ1-2; D remains ambiguous. Between the trimmed V and J ends, which lost 6 bases and 4 bases, there was a span of 12 bases. The CDR3 contains 13 residues. Germline CDR1 MNHNY, CDR2 SVGAGI (reference sequence).

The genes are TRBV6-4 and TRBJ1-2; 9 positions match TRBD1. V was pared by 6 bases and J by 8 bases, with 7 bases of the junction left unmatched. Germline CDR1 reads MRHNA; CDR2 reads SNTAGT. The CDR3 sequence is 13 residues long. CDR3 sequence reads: CASSLGTGKGYTF. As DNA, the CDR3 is TGTGCCAGCAGCCTCGGGACAGGGAAAGGCTACACCTTC.

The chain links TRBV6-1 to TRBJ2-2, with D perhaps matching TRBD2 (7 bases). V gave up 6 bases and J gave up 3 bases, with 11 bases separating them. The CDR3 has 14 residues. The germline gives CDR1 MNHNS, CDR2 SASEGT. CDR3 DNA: TGTGCCAGCAGGAGGGGGGGGGACACCGGGGAGCTGTTTTTT. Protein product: CASRRGGDTGELFF.

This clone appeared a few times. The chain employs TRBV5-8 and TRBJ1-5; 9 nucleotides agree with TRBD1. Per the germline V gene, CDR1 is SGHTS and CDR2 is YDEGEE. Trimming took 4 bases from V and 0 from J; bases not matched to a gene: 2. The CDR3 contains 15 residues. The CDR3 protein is CASSRGQGSNQPQHF. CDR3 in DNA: TGTGCCAGCAGCCGGGGACAGGGTAGCAATCAGCCCCAGCATTTT.

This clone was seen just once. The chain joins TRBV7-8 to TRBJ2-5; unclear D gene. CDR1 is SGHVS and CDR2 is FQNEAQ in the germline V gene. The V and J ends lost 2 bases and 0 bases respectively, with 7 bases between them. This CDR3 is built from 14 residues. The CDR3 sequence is CASSLLEYQETQYF. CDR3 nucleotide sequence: TGTGCCAGCAGCTTACTAGAGTACCAAGAGACCCAGTACTTC.

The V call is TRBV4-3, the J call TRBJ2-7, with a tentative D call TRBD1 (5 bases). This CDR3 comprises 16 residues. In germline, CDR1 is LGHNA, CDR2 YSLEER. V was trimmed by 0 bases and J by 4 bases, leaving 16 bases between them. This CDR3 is CASSQEPLAGRYEQYF. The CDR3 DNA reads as TGCGCCAGCAGCCAAGAGCCCCTGGCAGGGCGGTACGAGCAGTACTTC.